The clone carrying this T cell receptor (beta chain) has more than one count but fewer than ten. This record comes from a study of blood T cells in healthy people across ages. Trimming cost V 5 bases and J 8 bases; bases outside gene matches: 4. CDR3 length equals 13 residues. A minimum of 6 micrograms of total RNA was extracted per sample. Sample-barcoded 5' priming and a J-beta primer mix drove a second PCR of about 6 to 12 cycles. A single record per CDR3 protein comes from TCRdb applying MiXCR to the 5' RACE reads. Among 1.5 million to 2 million distinct CDR3 sequences listed, around 42% were seen once.

The clonotype comes from a human donor in good health. J is TRBJ2-1 and V is TRBV12-3 or TRBV12-4; 9 bases are a match to TRBD1. What was sequenced was blood. The CDR3 DNA sequence: TGTGCCAGCAGTGGGACAGGGCTCGATGAGCAGTTCTTC. This gives the protein CASSGTGLDEQFF.